Below are 32 T cell receptor beta chains sequenced from a single sample in a study of cytomegalovirus exposure and HLA in healthy donors. Primers for the PCR totalled 60 Vbeta and 13 Jbeta. Sequencing was performed with immunoSEQ multiplex PCR; in TCRdb, only in-frame clones are kept and a portion is missing. The sample records approximately 170,000 clones, approximately 81% being singletons. The sample consisted of PBMCs. The origin of the receptors is a woman between 45 and 65 years old in good health and CMV-seronegative.

In regard to this clone: The same CDR3 is also encoded by other DNA sequences in this sample. The chain couples TRBV6-4 to TRBJ1-1, with 11 positions matching TRBD1. V trimming: 5 bases; J trimming: 7 bases; junction bases outside the gene matches: 6. CDR3 length equals 14 residues. Germline assignment: CDR1 MRHNA and CDR2 SNTAGT. The CDR3 coding sequence is TGTGCCAGCAGTCCAGGACAGGGGGCTGTTGAAGCTTTCTTT. Translation: CASSPGQGAVEAFF.

This clone was found a few times. The chain couples TRBV27 to TRBJ2-7, with D tentatively TRBD1 (6 bases). Germline lookup yields CDR1 MNHEY and CDR2 SMNVEV (reference sequence). This CDR3 is 16 amino acids long. The V gene lost 2 bases and the J gene lost 0 bases, with 14 bases spanning the gap. This CDR3 is CASSLKGGLISYEQYF. Here the CDR3 DNA reads TGTGCCAGCAGTTTAAAAGGGGGATTAATCTCCTACGAGCAGTACTTC.

The rearrangement links TRBV19 to TRBJ2-7; D might be TRBD1 (5 bases). Trimming cost V 0 bases and J 2 bases, with 17 bases left between them. Germline V gene lookup returns CDR1 LNHDA and CDR2 SQIVND (reference sequence). The length of the CDR3 is 17 residues. DNA for the CDR3: TGTGCCAGTAGTATAGATTTGCTACGGGCAGGGACCTACGAGCAGTACTTC. Translated: CASSIDLLRAGTYEQYF.

This rearrangement joins TRBV18 to TRBJ1-3, with TRBD1 as a possible D gene (6 bases). Germline lookup yields CDR1 KGHSH and CDR2 LQKENI. V lost 4 bases and J 3 bases, leaving 13 bases between the germline ends. This CDR3 region has 15 residues. CDR3 bases: TGTGCCAGCTCACTACAGGGCGTCGTTGGAAACACCATATATTTT. Translated: CASSLQGVVGNTIYF.

The chain employs TRBV27 and TRBJ2-2; a possible D gene is TRBD2 (5 bases). The V gene lost 7 bases and the J gene lost 5 bases, with 14 bases spanning the gap. The germline V gene encodes CDR1 MNHEY and CDR2 SMNVEV (reference sequence). The CDR3 is 14 residues long. The CDR3 reads CASTPGLGTGELFF. DNA for the CDR3: TGTGCCAGCACTCCGGGGTTGGGAACCGGGGAGCTGTTTTTT.

This clone was recorded a few times. CDR3 coding DNA: TGTGCCAGTAGTCGGATCCTGGACAGGGGCACTGAAGCTTTCTTT. It yields the protein CASSRILDRGTEAFF. The chain combines TRBV19 with TRBJ1-1; 9 bases agree with TRBD1. Losses at the gene ends were 5 bases for V and 4 bases for J; bases not matched to a gene: 8. Germline CDR1 reads LNHDA; CDR2 reads SQIVND (reference sequence). The CDR3 loop spans 15 amino acids.

V gene TRBV28 combines with J gene TRBJ2-1; tentatively, D is TRBD2 (6 bases). This CDR3 spans 12 amino acids. The germline V and J ends were trimmed by 7 bases and 12 bases, with 16 bases remaining between them. Germline V gene data show CDR1 as MDHEN and CDR2 as SYDVKM. The CDR3 region is CASTSPRGRQFF. In nucleotides, the CDR3 is TGTGCCAGCACCAGCCCACGGGGGAGGCAGTTCTTC.

J is TRBJ1-5 and V is TRBV7-8, with TRBD1 identical over 9 bases. Germline V lookup: CDR1 SGHVS, CDR2 FQNEAQ. V lost 1 base, J lost 9 bases, and 7 bases stayed unmatched. The CDR3 is 15 residues long. The CDR3 DNA sequence: TGTGCCAGCAGCTTAGGGGACAGGGATCATCGGCCCCAGCATTTT. Its translation: CASSLGDRDHRPQHF.

The chain uses TRBV6-5 and TRBJ1-1, with D possibly matching TRBD1 (6 bases). This CDR3 has 12 amino acids. The germline V gene has CDR1 MNHEY and CDR2 SVGAGI. Between the trimmed V and J ends, which lost 8 bases and 8 bases, there was a span of 15 bases. The CDR3 loop is CASCSGTLEAFF. In DNA form, the CDR3 reads TGTGCCAGCTGTTCAGGGACACTAGAAGCTTTCTTT.

V is TRBV9 and J is TRBJ1-5; weak D call: TRBD1 (5 bases). Germline loops: CDR1 SGDLS, CDR2 YYNGEE. Trimming stripped 0 bases from V and 4 bases from J, with 11 bases between. This CDR3 is built from 15 residues. The CDR3 sequence: CASSVGAGGNQPQHF. The CDR3 region has the DNA TGTGCCAGCAGCGTAGGCGCCGGGGGGAATCAGCCCCAGCATTTT.

The rearrangement joins TRBV27 to TRBJ1-4; D ambiguous. Per germline, CDR1 MNHEY and CDR2 SMNVEV (reference sequence). V was shortened by 5 bases and J by 0 bases, with 4 bases between the two germline ends. The CDR3 loop spans 13 amino acids. CDR3 nucleotide sequence: TGTGCCAGCAGTCTTACAACTAATGAAAAACTGTTTTTT. Protein sequence: CASSLTTNEKLFF.

This clone appeared a few times. This chain connects TRBV7-6 to TRBJ2-3; 7 positions agree with TRBD2. From germline, CDR1 is SGHVS and CDR2 FNYEAQ. The J segment lost 6 bases and the V segment lost 5 bases, leaving 5 bases of the junction unmatched. The CDR3 is made up of 13 amino acids. The CDR3 spells CASSPRGSDTQYF. For the CDR3, the DNA is TGTGCCAGCAGCCCGCGGGGGAGCGATACGCAGTATTTT.

The genes are TRBV19 and TRBJ1-5, with D possibly being TRBD1 (6 bases). Trimming left V 3 bases short and J 6 bases short, with 12 bases between. The germline CDR1 and CDR2 sequences are LNHDA and SQIVND (reference sequence). The CDR3 spans 14 residues. The CDR3 coding sequence is TGTGCCAGTAGTATTACAGGGACGGGTCAGCCCCAGCATTTT. Its protein is CASSITGTGQPQHF.

The chain recombines TRBV27 with TRBJ2-5, with a possible D match to TRBD2 (5 bases). This CDR3 spans 13 amino acids. V lost 6 bases, J lost 1 base, and 9 bases lay in between. CDR1 MNHEY and CDR2 SMNVEV come from the germline V gene (reference sequence). The CDR3 sequence is CASRRAAQETQYF. Written as DNA, the CDR3 is TGTGCCAGCAGAAGAGCGGCCCAAGAGACCCAGTACTTC.

The chain is built from TRBV20-1 and TRBJ2-5; D uncertain. Germline lookup yields CDR1 DFQATT and CDR2 SNEGSKA (reference sequence). The CDR3 has 11 amino acids. The V and J ends lost 3 bases and 3 bases respectively, with 5 bases between them. The CDR3: CSARREETQYF. The CDR3 bases are TGCAGTGCTAGGCGTGAAGAGACCCAGTACTTC.

The chain joins TRBV27 to TRBJ1-2; 12 nucleotides match TRBD1. The length of the CDR3 is 16 residues. CDR1 MNHEY and CDR2 SMNVEV come from the germline V gene (reference sequence). Germline trimming cut 0 bases from V and 7 bases from J; bases unmatched to any gene: 6. The CDR3 loop reads CASSLSGQGALGGYTF. Written as DNA, the CDR3 is TGTGCCAGCAGTTTATCGGGACAGGGGGCGTTAGGTGGCTACACCTTC.

The chain uses TRBV10-2 and TRBJ2-5; 10 positions match TRBD2. This CDR3 is built from 15 residues. Trimming took 2 bases from V and 4 from J; bases not matched to a gene: 4. The germline CDR1 and CDR2 sequences are WSHSY and SAAADI. CDR3 coding DNA: TGCGCCAGCAGTGAGCGGCTAGCGGGAGCAGAGACCCAGTACTTC. It yields the protein CASSERLAGAETQYF.

The chain couples TRBV14 to TRBJ2-3; TRBD2 is a possible D gene (5 bases). The V and J ends lost 1 base and 1 base respectively, with 9 bases between them. The CDR3 is 15 amino acids. Germline CDR1 reads SGHDN; CDR2 reads FVKESK. CDR3 region: CASSQVGAGTDTQYF. The CDR3 DNA sequence: TGTGCCAGCAGCCAAGTGGGAGCTGGCACAGATACGCAGTATTTT.

The chain is built from TRBV28 and TRBJ1-2; the D gene is possibly TRBD1 (5 bases). CDR3 length: 14 residues. The ends were cut back, 2 bases at V and 7 bases at J, with 14 bases in the middle. Germline CDR1 is MDHEN and CDR2 is SYDVKM. The CDR3: CASSLRGRAFGYTF. DNA for the CDR3: TGTGCCAGCAGTTTAAGGGGCAGGGCTTTTGGCTACACCTTC.

The rearrangement uses TRBV9 and TRBJ2-1, with D possibly TRBD1 on 6 matching bases. Germline CDR1 and CDR2: SGDLS and YYNGEE. The length of the CDR3 is 17 residues. The V end lost 3 bases, the J end lost 7 bases, and 23 bases lay between the germline ends. This CDR3 is CASSAIHRVLDLNEQFF. CDR3 in DNA: TGTGCCAGCAGCGCAATCCACAGGGTACTGGACTTGAATGAGCAGTTCTTC.

The genes are TRBV28 and TRBJ1-2, with D tentatively TRBD1 (6 bases). From germline, CDR1 is MDHEN and CDR2 SYDVKM. This CDR3 spans 11 amino acids. Trimming left V 10 bases short and J 2 bases short, with 8 bases between. CDR3 residues: CATQGNYGYTF. The CDR3 nucleotides are TGTGCCACACAGGGAAACTATGGCTACACCTTC.

In this sample, this clone turned up a few times. The J gene is TRBJ2-7, the V gene TRBV15, with 11 bases matching TRBD1. Germline-derived CDR1 and CDR2 are LNHNV and YYDKDF (reference sequence). V lost 3 bases and J lost 5; bases outside the gene matches: 6. This CDR3 contains 15 residues. The CDR3 sequence: CATSRARGQGDEQYF. CDR3 in DNA: TGTGCCACCAGCAGGGCCCGGGGACAGGGGGACGAGCAGTACTTC.

The chain carries TRBV2 and TRBJ2-1, with 15 nucleotides matching TRBD2. Germline values: CDR1 SNHLY, CDR2 FYNNEI. This CDR3 is 13 amino acids long. J lost 9 bases, V lost 9 bases, and 3 bases had no gene match. CDR3 sequence reads: CARGLAGGGEQFF. CDR3 nucleotide sequence: TGTGCCAGAGGACTAGCGGGGGGGGGTGAGCAGTTCTTC.

The chain uses TRBV6-5 and TRBJ2-4, with TRBD2 as a possible D gene (5 bases). The CDR3 is 15 amino acids. V was shortened by 0 bases and J by 2 bases, with 8 bases between the two germline ends. Germline loops: CDR1 MNHEY, CDR2 SVGAGI. The CDR3 here is CASSYSPGSKNIQYF. The CDR3 DNA is TGTGCCAGCAGTTACTCCCCGGGATCCAAAAACATTCAGTACTTC.

This clone was seen once. The CDR3 bases are TGTGCCGCCAGAGGTCGGGACTATAGCCAAGAGACCCAGTACTTC. As protein: CAARGRDYSQETQYF. V is TRBV28 and J is TRBJ2-5; the match to TRBD2 covers 7 bases. After removal of 11 bases from V and 1 base from J, the junction contained 13 bases not matched to a gene. The CDR3 has 15 residues. The germline gives CDR1 MDHEN, CDR2 SYDVKM.

J is TRBJ2-6 and V is TRBV28; 8 nucleotides line up with TRBD2. The CDR3 is 17 residues long. Germline CDR1 and CDR2: MDHEN and SYDVKM. Trimming cost V 4 bases and J 5 bases; bases outside gene matches: 10. The CDR3 coding sequence is TGTGCCAGCAGTTCCGCCGGGGGGGAAGCCAGGGCCAACGTCCTGACTTTC. Translated: CASSSAGGEARANVLTF.

The chain has TRBV5-1 and TRBJ1-2; 7 bases align to TRBD1. From germline, CDR1 is SGHRS and CDR2 YFSETQ. J was trimmed by 8 bases and V by 4 bases; bases with no gene match: 8. The CDR3 is 13 residues long. The CDR3 protein is CASSPTGARGYTF. In nucleotides, the CDR3 is TGCGCCAGCAGCCCAACAGGGGCGCGAGGCTACACCTTC.

The chain couples TRBV27 to TRBJ2-7, with D perhaps matching TRBD1 (5 bases). This CDR3 comprises 14 residues. The ends were cut back, 3 bases at V and 1 base at J, with 10 bases in the middle. Germline V gives CDR1 MNHEY, CDR2 SMNVEV (reference sequence). Written as DNA, the CDR3 is TGTGCCAGCAGTTTCGTGGCAGGGTCCTACGAGCAGTACTTC. It encodes CASSFVAGSYEQYF.

This clone occurred once. The chain carries TRBV28 and TRBJ2-7; a possible D gene is TRBD1 (5 bases). V gave up 3 bases and J gave up 0 bases, with 9 bases separating them. The CDR3 has 14 residues. CDR1 and CDR2 (germline): MDHEN, SYDVKM. The CDR3, as DNA: TGTGCCAGCAGTTTCGGTGGGGCCTCCTACGAGCAGTACTTC. Protein sequence: CASSFGGASYEQYF.

The rearrangement uses TRBV14 and TRBJ2-3; no clear D. Trimming removed 1 base at V and 6 bases at J, with 8 bases between. Germline V gives CDR1 SGHDN, CDR2 FVKESK. The CDR3 runs to 13 residues. This chain's CDR3 is CASSQVSFDTQYF. The CDR3 nucleotides read TGTGCCAGCAGCCAAGTTAGCTTCGATACGCAGTATTTT.

The V and J genes are TRBV11-2 and TRBJ1-2; a weak D match, TRBD1 (5 bases). Trimming pared 1 base from V and 5 bases from J, leaving 11 bases between. This CDR3 is built from 14 residues. Per germline, CDR1 SGHAT and CDR2 FQNNGV. CDR3 loop: CASSLGDRGYGYTF. The DNA for the CDR3 is TGTGCCAGCAGCTTAGGAGACAGAGGTTATGGCTACACCTTC.

The genes are TRBV5-4 and TRBJ2-7, with 8 bases identical to TRBD2. Germline trimming cut 0 bases from V and 2 bases from J; bases unmatched to any gene: 4. Looked up from germline, CDR1 is SGHNT and CDR2 is YYREEE (reference sequence). The CDR3 has 15 residues. CDR3 in DNA: TGTGCCAGCAGCTTGGAAAGCGGGAGAACCTACGAGCAGTACTTC. Translation: CASSLESGRTYEQYF. Filled out from reference TRBV5-4 and TRBJ2-7, the complete variable domain reads ETGVTQSPTHLIKTRGQQVTLRCSSQSGHNTVSWYQQALGQGPQFIFQYYREEENGRGNFPPRFSGLQFPNYSSELNVNALELDDSALYLCASSLESGRTYEQYFGPGTRLTVT.